These T cell receptor beta chains were read from a single sample in a study of regulatory T cells. Sequencing used immunoSEQ multiplex PCR; TCRdb keeps in-frame clones, though not all of them. This repertoire shows roughly 30,000 clones, about 90% found once; its top ten account for around 1.5%. The sequencing sample was made of conventional CD4+ T cells sorted from blood. These receptors all come from a person aged 18 to 30 with CD3G deficiency. The CDR3 runs from the conserved cysteine through the conserved F or W. A D gene is named only where the DNA matches it firmly. Some rows mark clone size as missing; the rest say once, few, many or name a class of expanded clone.

clone size: NA
V gene: TRBV6-1
D gene: NA
J gene: TRBJ1-1
CDR3 DNA: TGTGCCAGCAGTGTACGGGAAGGAACTGAAGCTTTCTTT
CDR3 protein: CASSVREGTEAFF

clone size: NA
V gene: TRBV5-4
D gene: NA
J gene: TRBJ2-5
CDR3 DNA: TGTGCCAGCAGCCCTGCTCCAAGGGCCTTCCAAGAGACCCAGTACTTC
CDR3 protein: CASSPAPRAFQETQYF

clone size: NA
V gene: TRBV30
D gene: TRBD1
J gene: TRBJ1-1
CDR3 DNA: TGTGCCTGTTCCCGGGACAGGGACACTGAAGCTTTCTTT
CDR3 protein: CACSRDRDTEAFF

clone size: NA
V gene: TRBV4-3
D gene: NA
J gene: TRBJ2-1
CDR3 DNA: TGCGCCAGCAGCCAAGACCCGGCGGGGTCCAATGAGCAGTTCTTC
CDR3 protein: CASSQDPAGSNEQFF

clone size: NA
V gene: TRBV2
D gene: TRBD1
J gene: TRBJ2-1
CDR3 DNA: TGTGCCAGCAGTGATGGAGCGGACAGGGTGCTGTTCTTC
CDR3 protein: CASSDGADRVLFF

clone size: NA
V gene: TRBV28
D gene: NA
J gene: TRBJ2-5
CDR3 DNA: TGTGCCAGCAGTTCTCTACGGAGGGAGACCCAGTACTTC
CDR3 protein: CASSSLRRETQYF

clone size: NA
V gene: TRBV5-1
D gene: NA
J gene: TRBJ1-4
CDR3 DNA: TGCGCCAGCAGATCCAAGAGTCTGTTTTTT
CDR3 protein: CASRSKSLFF

clone size: NA
V gene: TRBV5-1
D gene: NA
J gene: TRBJ2-3
CDR3 DNA: TGCGCCAGCAGCGCGGGTGTTAGCACAGATACGCAGTATTTT
CDR3 protein: CASSAGVSTDTQYF

clone size: NA
V gene: TRBV4-1
D gene: TRBD1
J gene: TRBJ1-1
CDR3 DNA: TGCGCCAGCAGCCAAGAAAGGCAGGGGGACACTACTTTGAACACTGAAGCTTTCTTT
CDR3 protein: CASSQERQGDTTLNTEAFF

clone size: NA
V gene: TRBV7-8
D gene: NA
J gene: TRBJ2-1
CDR3 DNA: TGTGCCAGCAGCGCCTCGCCTCGGGATGAGCAGTTCTTC
CDR3 protein: CASSASPRDEQFF

clone size: NA
V gene: TRBV6-1
D gene: NA
J gene: TRBJ2-4
CDR3 DNA: TGTGCCAGCAGGGGAAGGGGGAGATGGGACATTCAGTACTTC
CDR3 protein: CASRGRGRWDIQYF

clone size: NA
V gene: TRBV7-8
D gene: TRBD2
J gene: TRBJ2-5
CDR3 DNA: TGTGCCAGCAGCCGGGGGGGTGGAGGGACCCAGTACTTC
CDR3 protein: CASSRGGGGTQYF

clone size: NA
V gene: TRBV19
D gene: NA
J gene: TRBJ2-5
CDR3 DNA: TGTGCCAGTAGTATGGTGAGAGAGACCCAGTACTTC
CDR3 protein: CASSMVRETQYF

clone size: NA
V gene: TRBV7-9
D gene: NA
J gene: TRBJ2-5
CDR3 DNA: TGTGCCAGCAGCTTAATGGAGACCCAGTACTTC
CDR3 protein: CASSLMETQYF

clone size: NA
V gene: TRBV2
D gene: NA
J gene: TRBJ2-3
CDR3 DNA: TGTGCCAGCGGACCCGGGATACTCACAGATACGCAGTATTTT
CDR3 protein: CASGPGILTDTQYF

clone size: NA
V gene: TRBV5-4
D gene: NA
J gene: TRBJ1-6
CDR3 DNA: TGTGCCAGCACCTTGGGGGGGACGGCTAATTCACCCCTCCACTTT
CDR3 protein: CASTLGGTANSPLHF

clone size: once
V gene: TRBV5-1
D gene: NA
J gene: TRBJ2-3
CDR3 DNA: TGCGCCAGCAGCTTGTATGGCAGAGATACGCAGTATTTT
CDR3 protein: CASSLYGRDTQYF

clone size: NA
V gene: TRBV5-1
D gene: NA
J gene: TRBJ2-3
CDR3 DNA: TGCGCCAGCAGCTTCGGGAACCCCACAGATACGCAGTATTTT
CDR3 protein: CASSFGNPTDTQYF

clone size: NA
V gene: TRBV9
D gene: NA
J gene: TRBJ1-3
CDR3 DNA: TGTGCCAGCAGCGTAGCCGGGGGAAACACCATATATTTT
CDR3 protein: CASSVAGGNTIYF

clone size: NA
V gene: TRBV5-5
D gene: NA
J gene: TRBJ2-2
CDR3 DNA: TGTGCCAGCAGCTTGACAGTTAACACCGGGGAGCTGTTTTTT
CDR3 protein: CASSLTVNTGELFF

clone size: NA
V gene: TRBV28
D gene: TRBD2
J gene: TRBJ2-1
CDR3 DNA: TGTGCCAGCAGCCCCGCAGCGGGGTTACCCTACAATGAGCAGTTCTTC
CDR3 protein: CASSPAAGLPYNEQFF

clone size: NA
V gene: TRBV6-4
D gene: TRBD2
J gene: TRBJ2-3
CDR3 DNA: TGTGCCAGCAGTGGTTCCCTCCGGACTAGCGACCCTAGCACAGATACGCAGTATTTT
CDR3 protein: CASSGSLRTSDPSTDTQYF

clone size: NA
V gene: TRBV19
D gene: TRBD1
J gene: TRBJ1-4
CDR3 DNA: TGTGCCAGTAGTACCCAGACCACAGGGGGCGCAAGCTTGGCCAATGAAAAACTGTTTTTT
CDR3 protein: CASSTQTTGGASLANEKLFF

clone size: NA
V gene: TRBV28
D gene: TRBD2
J gene: TRBJ2-2
CDR3 DNA: TGTGCCAGCAGTTTATCCTCTAGCGGGAGGGCCTTCGGGGAGCTGTTTTTT
CDR3 protein: CASSLSSSGRAFGELFF

clone size: NA
V gene: TRBV28
D gene: NA
J gene: TRBJ2-3
CDR3 DNA: TGTGCCAGCAGTTTATTGCGGGCGGGTACGCAGTATTTT
CDR3 protein: CASSLLRAGTQYF

clone size: NA
V gene: TRBV6-1
D gene: TRBD2
J gene: TRBJ2-7
CDR3 DNA: TGTGCCAGCACGTTAACCGGGGGGACCTACGAGCAGTACTTC
CDR3 protein: CASTLTGGTYEQYF

clone size: NA
V gene: TRBV28
D gene: TRBD2
J gene: TRBJ2-7
CDR3 DNA: TGTGCCAGCAGTCGAACGGGACTAGCGGGAGTCGAGCAGTACTTC
CDR3 protein: CASSRTGLAGVEQYF

clone size: NA
V gene: TRBV6-1
D gene: NA
J gene: TRBJ2-1
CDR3 DNA: TGTGCCAGCAGCTTTGGAGGGGGTGAGCAGTTCTTC
CDR3 protein: CASSFGGGEQFF

clone size: NA
V gene: TRBV28
D gene: NA
J gene: TRBJ1-3
CDR3 DNA: TGTGCCAGCAGTTTCGGACATAGGGGAGGAAACACCATATATTTT
CDR3 protein: CASSFGHRGGNTIYF

clone size: NA
V gene: TRBV27
D gene: NA
J gene: TRBJ2-7
CDR3 DNA: TGTGCCAGCAGTTTATCGAGGGACATCGCGGTCTACGAGCAGTACTTC
CDR3 protein: CASSLSRDIAVYEQYF

clone size: NA
V gene: TRBV6-1
D gene: TRBD2
J gene: TRBJ2-7
CDR3 DNA: TGTGCCAGCAGTGAACCTGGACTAGCGGGAGGGTACGAGCAGTACTTC
CDR3 protein: CASSEPGLAGGYEQYF

clone size: NA
V gene: TRBV28
D gene: NA
J gene: TRBJ2-6
CDR3 DNA: TGTGCCAGCAGACCCACCGGGACCCCCTCTGGGGCCAACGTCCTGACTTTC
CDR3 protein: CASRPTGTPSGANVLTF

clone size: NA
V gene: TRBV5-1
D gene: NA
J gene: TRBJ1-2
CDR3 DNA: TGCGCCAGCAGCCCCGGGGAGGGGAGAGGCTACACCTTC
CDR3 protein: CASSPGEGRGYTF

clone size: NA
V gene: TRBV7-8
D gene: TRBD2
J gene: TRBJ2-1
CDR3 DNA: TGTGCCAGCAGCTTCGAAAGCCGGACTAGTGAGCAGTTCTTC
CDR3 protein: CASSFESRTSEQFF

clone size: NA
V gene: TRBV6-1
D gene: TRBD1
J gene: TRBJ2-7
CDR3 DNA: TGTGCCAGCAGGAGACAGGGGGGCGAGCAGTACTTC
CDR3 protein: CASRRQGGEQYF

clone size: NA
V gene: TRBV12-5
D gene: NA
J gene: TRBJ2-7
CDR3 DNA: TGTGCTAGTGGTTCGGTGACAGGAATCTACGAGCAGTACTTC
CDR3 protein: CASGSVTGIYEQYF

clone size: NA
V gene: TRBV19
D gene: NA
J gene: TRBJ1-1
CDR3 DNA: TGTGCCAGTAGTATTAGACAGCTGACAACTGAAGCTTTCTTT
CDR3 protein: CASSIRQLTTEAFF

clone size: few
V gene: TRBV4-1
D gene: NA
J gene: TRBJ1-5
CDR3 DNA: TGCGCCAGCAGCCAAGGTTTTTCAGCTCGTTTGCATTTT
CDR3 protein: CASSQGFSARLHF

clone size: NA
V gene: TRBV19
D gene: TRBD1
J gene: TRBJ1-3
CDR3 DNA: TGTGCCAGTAGTAAGACAGGGAATTCTGGAAACACCATATATTTT
CDR3 protein: CASSKTGNSGNTIYF

clone size: once
V gene: TRBV5-1
D gene: TRBD1
J gene: TRBJ2-4
CDR3 DNA: TGCGCCAGCAGCCCTGGGACAGGCCTAGCCAAAAACATTCAGTACTTC
CDR3 protein: CASSPGTGLAKNIQYF

clone size: NA
V gene: TRBV7-9
D gene: TRBD2
J gene: TRBJ2-1
CDR3 DNA: TGTGCCAGCAGCTTGGGACTAGCGGGAGGCCCCTCTCCTGCGTTCTTC
CDR3 protein: CASSLGLAGGPSPAFF

clone size: NA
V gene: TRBV6-5
D gene: NA
J gene: TRBJ1-2
CDR3 DNA: TGTGCCAGCAGTTACTCTACAGCTTCTAACTATGGCTACACCTTC
CDR3 protein: CASSYSTASNYGYTF

clone size: once
V gene: TRBV5-8
D gene: TRBD1
J gene: TRBJ1-2
CDR3 DNA: TGTGCCAGCAGCTTGGACAGGGGGCTCGGCTATGGCTACACCTTC
CDR3 protein: CASSLDRGLGYGYTF

clone size: NA
V gene: TRBV2
D gene: TRBD1
J gene: TRBJ1-6
CDR3 DNA: TGTGCCTGCCGGGACAGGGTGGTTATAGATAATTCACCCCTCCACTTT
CDR3 protein: CACRDRVVIDNSPLHF

clone size: NA
V gene: TRBV5-1
D gene: TRBD2
J gene: TRBJ2-3
CDR3 DNA: TGCGCCAGCAGAGTAGCGGGGAGCACAGATACGCAGTATTTT
CDR3 protein: CASRVAGSTDTQYF

clone size: NA
V gene: TRBV5-1
D gene: TRBD2
J gene: TRBJ2-1
CDR3 DNA: TGCGCCAGCAGCTTGGGAGCGGGATTAAAGCAGTTCTTC
CDR3 protein: CASSLGAGLKQFF

clone size: few
V gene: TRBV28
D gene: NA
J gene: TRBJ1-5
CDR3 DNA: TGTGCCAGTTCAACAGGCAATCAGCCCCAGCATTTT
CDR3 protein: CASSTGNQPQHF

clone size: NA
V gene: TRBV10-3
D gene: TRBD1
J gene: TRBJ2-5
CDR3 DNA: TGTGCCATCAGTGCCACCGGGACAGGATATGAGCAGTACTTC
CDR3 protein: CAISATGTGYEQYF

clone size: NA
V gene: TRBV6-1
D gene: NA
J gene: TRBJ2-7
CDR3 DNA: TGTGCCAGCAGTCGACAGGCGCCCCACGAGCAGTACTTC
CDR3 protein: CASSRQAPHEQYF

clone size: NA
V gene: TRBV28
D gene: NA
J gene: TRBJ1-5
CDR3 DNA: TGTGCCAGCAGGCGGGACGGAGGGACCAGGCCCCAGCATTTT
CDR3 protein: CASRRDGGTRPQHF

clone size: NA
V gene: TRBV6-1
D gene: TRBD1
J gene: TRBJ1-3
CDR3 DNA: TGTGCCAGCAGAGTCCAACAGGGGGCTGGAAACACCATATATTTT
CDR3 protein: CASRVQQGAGNTIYF

clone size: NA
V gene: TRBV2
D gene: NA
J gene: TRBJ1-2
CDR3 DNA: TGTGCCAGCAATGATAGGACCTTAGCCTATGGCTACACCTTC
CDR3 protein: CASNDRTLAYGYTF

clone size: NA
V gene: TRBV28
D gene: NA
J gene: TRBJ2-2
CDR3 DNA: TGTGCCAGCAGTCCCCATGGCACCGGGGAGCTGTTTTTT
CDR3 protein: CASSPHGTGELFF

clone size: NA
V gene: TRBV5-1
D gene: NA
J gene: TRBJ1-4
CDR3 DNA: TGCGCCAGCAGCTTCGGGTCTAATGAAAAACTGTTTTTT
CDR3 protein: CASSFGSNEKLFF

clone size: NA
V gene: TRBV19
D gene: NA
J gene: TRBJ2-2
CDR3 DNA: TGTGCCAGTAGTATACGGGGGCGAGGAAACACCGGGGAGCTGTTTTTT
CDR3 protein: CASSIRGRGNTGELFF

clone size: NA
V gene: TRBV30
D gene: TRBD1
J gene: TRBJ1-2
CDR3 DNA: TGTGCCTGGAGTGGGACAGGGAAAAACTATGGCTACACCTTC
CDR3 protein: CAWSGTGKNYGYTF

clone size: NA
V gene: TRBV30
D gene: NA
J gene: TRBJ2-3
CDR3 DNA: TGTGCCTGGAGTGTCGGGCCCTCCAGGGATACGCAGTATTTT
CDR3 protein: CAWSVGPSRDTQYF

clone size: NA
V gene: TRBV5-1
D gene: TRBD1
J gene: TRBJ1-1
CDR3 DNA: TGCGCCAGCAGTCCACCGTACAGGGGGCTGGGGAACACTGAAGCTTTCTTT
CDR3 protein: CASSPPYRGLGNTEAFF

clone size: NA
V gene: TRBV19
D gene: NA
J gene: TRBJ2-2
CDR3 DNA: TGTGCCAGTAGTATTTTACAGAACACCGGGGAGCTGTTTTTT
CDR3 protein: CASSILQNTGELFF